This TCR beta chain was captured in a study of blood T cell repertoires in COVID-19. The wider study: Samples representing acute and convalescent COVID-19 were sourced from the United States, Italy and Spain. The analysed material was cDNA or gDNA that came from T cells, B-cell-depleted T cells, or PBMCs.

Authors' data handling: Using reference gene primer amplification, nucleated cell counts were estimated. Sequencing used immunoSEQ multiplex PCR; TCRdb keeps in-frame clones, though not all of them. The V and J calls and clone size are taken from that table; D and trimming were inferred from the DNA. In the table there are about 120,000 clones, roughly 90% of which are singletons. The Seattle site enrolled patients during active infection and followed them longitudinally. This CDR3 has 18 residues. V lost 5 bases to trimming and J lost 1 base; unmatched junction nucleotides: 15. The germline V gene encodes CDR1 MGHRA and CDR2 YSYEKL.

This chain uses TRBV4-1 with TRBJ2-3; 7 bases match TRBD1. The sample comprised peripheral blood. The receptor was isolated from a woman aged 55-69 years with COVID-19, enrolled during active disease. Here the CDR3 DNA reads TGCGCCAGCAGCTCCCGCGAGCCCACTCAGGGGGGCACAGATACGCAGTATTTT. This sequence encodes CASSSREPTQGGTDTQYF.